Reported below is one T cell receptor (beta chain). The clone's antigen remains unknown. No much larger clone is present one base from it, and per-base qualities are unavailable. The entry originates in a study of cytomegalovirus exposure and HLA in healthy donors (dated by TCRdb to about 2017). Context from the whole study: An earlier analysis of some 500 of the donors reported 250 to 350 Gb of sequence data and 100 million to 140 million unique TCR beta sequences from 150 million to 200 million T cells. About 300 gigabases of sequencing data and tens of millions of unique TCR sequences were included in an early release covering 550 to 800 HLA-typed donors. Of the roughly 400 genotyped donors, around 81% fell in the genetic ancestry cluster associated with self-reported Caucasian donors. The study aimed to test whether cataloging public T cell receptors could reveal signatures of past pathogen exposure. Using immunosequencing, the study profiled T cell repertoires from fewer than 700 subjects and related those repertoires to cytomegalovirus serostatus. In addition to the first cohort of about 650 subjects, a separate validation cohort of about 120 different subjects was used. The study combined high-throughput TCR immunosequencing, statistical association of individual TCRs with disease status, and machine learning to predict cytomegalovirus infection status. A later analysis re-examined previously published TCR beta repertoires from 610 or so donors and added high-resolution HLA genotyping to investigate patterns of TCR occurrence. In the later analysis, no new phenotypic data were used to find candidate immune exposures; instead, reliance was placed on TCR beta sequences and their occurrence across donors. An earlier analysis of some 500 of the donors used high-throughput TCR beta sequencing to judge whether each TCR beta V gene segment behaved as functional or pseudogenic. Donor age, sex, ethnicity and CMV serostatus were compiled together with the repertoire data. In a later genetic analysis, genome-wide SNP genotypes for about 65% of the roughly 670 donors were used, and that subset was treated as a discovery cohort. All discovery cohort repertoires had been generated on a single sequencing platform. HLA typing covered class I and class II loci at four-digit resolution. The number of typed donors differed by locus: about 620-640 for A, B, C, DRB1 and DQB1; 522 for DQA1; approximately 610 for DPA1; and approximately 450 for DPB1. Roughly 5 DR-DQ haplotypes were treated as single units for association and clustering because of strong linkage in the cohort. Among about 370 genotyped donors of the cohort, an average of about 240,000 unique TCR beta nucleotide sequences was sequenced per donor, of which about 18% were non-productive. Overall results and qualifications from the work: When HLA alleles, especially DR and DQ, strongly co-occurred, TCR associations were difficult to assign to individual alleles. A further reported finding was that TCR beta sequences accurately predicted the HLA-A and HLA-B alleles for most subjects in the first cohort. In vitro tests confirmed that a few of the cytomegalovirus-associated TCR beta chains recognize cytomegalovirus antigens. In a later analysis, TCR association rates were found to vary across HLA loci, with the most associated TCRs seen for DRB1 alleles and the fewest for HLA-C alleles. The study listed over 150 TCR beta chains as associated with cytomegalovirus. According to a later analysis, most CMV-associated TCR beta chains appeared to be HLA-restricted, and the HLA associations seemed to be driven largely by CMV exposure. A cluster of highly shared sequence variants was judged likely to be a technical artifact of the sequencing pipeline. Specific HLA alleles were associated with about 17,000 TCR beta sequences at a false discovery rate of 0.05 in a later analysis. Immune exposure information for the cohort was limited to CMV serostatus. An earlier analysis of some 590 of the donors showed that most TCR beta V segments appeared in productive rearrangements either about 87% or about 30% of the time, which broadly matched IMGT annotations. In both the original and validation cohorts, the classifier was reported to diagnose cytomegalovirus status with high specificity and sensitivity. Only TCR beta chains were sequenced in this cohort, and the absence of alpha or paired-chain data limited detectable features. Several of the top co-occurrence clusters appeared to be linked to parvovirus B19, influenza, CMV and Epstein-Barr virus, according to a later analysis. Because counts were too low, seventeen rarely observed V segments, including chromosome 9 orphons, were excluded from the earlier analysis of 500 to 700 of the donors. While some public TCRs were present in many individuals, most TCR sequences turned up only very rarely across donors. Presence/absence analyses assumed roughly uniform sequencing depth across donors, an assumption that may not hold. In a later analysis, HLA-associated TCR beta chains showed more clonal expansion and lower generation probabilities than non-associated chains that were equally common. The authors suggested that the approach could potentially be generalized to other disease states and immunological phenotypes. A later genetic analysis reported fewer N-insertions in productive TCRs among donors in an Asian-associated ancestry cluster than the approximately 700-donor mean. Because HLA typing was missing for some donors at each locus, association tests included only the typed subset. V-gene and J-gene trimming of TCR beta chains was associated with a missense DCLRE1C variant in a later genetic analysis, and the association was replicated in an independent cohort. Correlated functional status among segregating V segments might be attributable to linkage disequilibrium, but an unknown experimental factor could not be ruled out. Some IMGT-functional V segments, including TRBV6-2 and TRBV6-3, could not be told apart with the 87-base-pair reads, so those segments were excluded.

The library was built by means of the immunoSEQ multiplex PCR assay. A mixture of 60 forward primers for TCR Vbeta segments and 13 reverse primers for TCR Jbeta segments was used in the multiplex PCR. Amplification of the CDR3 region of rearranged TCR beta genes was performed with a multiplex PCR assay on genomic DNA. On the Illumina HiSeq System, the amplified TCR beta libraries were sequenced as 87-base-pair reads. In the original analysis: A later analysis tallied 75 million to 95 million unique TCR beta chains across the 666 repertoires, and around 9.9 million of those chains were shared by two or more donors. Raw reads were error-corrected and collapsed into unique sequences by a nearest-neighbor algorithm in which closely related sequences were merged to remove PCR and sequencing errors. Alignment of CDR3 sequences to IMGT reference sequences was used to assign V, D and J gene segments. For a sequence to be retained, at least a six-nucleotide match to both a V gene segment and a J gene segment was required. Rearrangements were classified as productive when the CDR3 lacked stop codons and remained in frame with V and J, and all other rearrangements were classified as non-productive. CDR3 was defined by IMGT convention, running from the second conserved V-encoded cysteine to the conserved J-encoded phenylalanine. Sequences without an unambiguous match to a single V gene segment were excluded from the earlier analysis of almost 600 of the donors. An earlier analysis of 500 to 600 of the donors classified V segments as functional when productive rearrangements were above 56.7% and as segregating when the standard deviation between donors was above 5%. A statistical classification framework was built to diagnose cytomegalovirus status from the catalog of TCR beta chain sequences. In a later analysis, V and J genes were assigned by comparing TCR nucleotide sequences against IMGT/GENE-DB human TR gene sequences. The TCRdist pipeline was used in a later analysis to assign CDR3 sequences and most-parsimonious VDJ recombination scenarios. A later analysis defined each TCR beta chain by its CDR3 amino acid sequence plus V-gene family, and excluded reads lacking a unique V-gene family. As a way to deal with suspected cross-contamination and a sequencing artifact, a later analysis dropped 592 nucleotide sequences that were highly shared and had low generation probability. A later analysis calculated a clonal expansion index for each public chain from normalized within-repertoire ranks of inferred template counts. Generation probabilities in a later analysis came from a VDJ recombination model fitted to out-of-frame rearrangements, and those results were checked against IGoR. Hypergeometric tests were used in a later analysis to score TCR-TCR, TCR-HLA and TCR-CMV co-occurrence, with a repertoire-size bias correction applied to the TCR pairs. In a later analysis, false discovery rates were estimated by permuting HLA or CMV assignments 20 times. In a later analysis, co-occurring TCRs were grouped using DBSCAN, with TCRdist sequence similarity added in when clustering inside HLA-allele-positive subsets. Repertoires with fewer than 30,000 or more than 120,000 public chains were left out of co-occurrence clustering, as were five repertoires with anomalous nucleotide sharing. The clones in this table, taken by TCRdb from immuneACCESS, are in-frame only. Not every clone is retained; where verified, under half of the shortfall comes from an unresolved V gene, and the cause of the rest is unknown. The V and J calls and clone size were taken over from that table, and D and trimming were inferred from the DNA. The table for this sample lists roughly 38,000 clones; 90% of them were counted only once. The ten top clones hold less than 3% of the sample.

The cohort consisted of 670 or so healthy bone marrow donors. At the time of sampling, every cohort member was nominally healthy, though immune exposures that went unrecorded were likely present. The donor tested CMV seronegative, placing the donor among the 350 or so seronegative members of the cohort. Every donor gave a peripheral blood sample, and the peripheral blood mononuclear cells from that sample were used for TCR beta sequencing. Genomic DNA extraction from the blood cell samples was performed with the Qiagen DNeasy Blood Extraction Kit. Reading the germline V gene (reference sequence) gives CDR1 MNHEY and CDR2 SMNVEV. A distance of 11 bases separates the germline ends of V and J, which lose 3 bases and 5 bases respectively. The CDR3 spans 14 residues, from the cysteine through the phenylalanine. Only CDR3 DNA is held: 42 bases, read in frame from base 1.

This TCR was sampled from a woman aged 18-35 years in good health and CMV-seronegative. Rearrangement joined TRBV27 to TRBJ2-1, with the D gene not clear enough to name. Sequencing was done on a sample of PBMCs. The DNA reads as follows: TGTGCCAGCAGTTTGGTACAGATAGACAATGAGCAGTTCTTC. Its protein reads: CASSLVQIDNEQFF.